The 8 T cell receptor beta chains reported below all come from one sample, sequenced in a study of T-cell reconstitution after alpha-beta-depleted transplantation in children. This sample's TCRbeta library carried unique molecular identifier barcodes. TCRdb reprocessed the PCR reads via MiXCR and lists one record per CDR3 protein. Among about 97,000 distinct CDR3 sequences listed, about 7.5% were seen once. Sequences were derived from PBMCs, sampled before TCRalphabeta/CD19-depleted stem cell transplant. The source of these receptors is a boy between 2 and 10 years old with acute lymphoblastic leukemia, due to receive a stem cell transplant.

This clonotype was recorded at least ten times. V usage is TRBV4-3 and J usage is TRBJ1-2, with D hard to call. CDR3 length equals 15 residues. CDR1 is LGHNA and CDR2 is YSLEER in the germline V gene. The germline V and J ends were trimmed by 0 bases and 2 bases, with 10 bases remaining between them. The CDR3 DNA is TGCGCCAGCAGCCAAGAGACTTTGAGGAACTATGGCTACACCTTC. It yields the protein CASSQETLRNYGYTF.

This clonotype has a count of ten or more. The V call is TRBV7-9, the J call TRBJ2-7; tentative D call: TRBD2 (5 bases). The CDR3 consists of 11 residues. Deletions cut 6 bases from V and 5 bases from J, with 8 bases between. CDR1 and CDR2 (germline): SEHNR, FQNEAQ (reference sequence). CDR3 sequence: CASSLGDEQYF. DNA of the CDR3: TGTGCCAGCAGTCTCGGGGACGAGCAGTACTTC.

This clonotype was detected ten times or more. This chain's CDR3 is CASTGQGGSEAFF. Here the CDR3 DNA reads TGTGCCTCCACCGGACAGGGAGGCTCTGAAGCTTTCTTT. This chain links TRBV10-3 with TRBJ1-1; the match to TRBD1 covers 8 bases. This CDR3 region has 13 residues. Germline lookup yields CDR1 ENHRY and CDR2 SYGVKD. The J segment lost 6 bases and the V segment lost 11 bases, leaving 11 bases of the junction unmatched.

This clonotype was seen ten or more times. The chain couples TRBV7-2 to TRBJ1-2; D not certain. V was trimmed by 1 base and J by 4 bases, leaving 10 bases between them. The germline V gene has CDR1 SGHTA and CDR2 FQGNSA. The CDR3 loop spans 14 amino acids. This CDR3 reads CASSLDPQGYGYTF. The CDR3 DNA is TGTGCCAGCAGCTTAGACCCCCAAGGCTATGGCTACACCTTC.

This clonotype has only a few counts. The chain carries TRBV6-1 and TRBJ2-2; weak D call: TRBD1 (6 bases). The germline V and J ends were trimmed by 7 bases and 5 bases, with 11 bases remaining between them. Per the germline V gene, CDR1 is MNHNS and CDR2 is SASEGT. The CDR3 runs 13 residues. The CDR3 DNA follows: TGTGCCAGCACAGGGGTATTGACCGGGGAGCTGTTTTTT. Protein: CASTGVLTGELFF.

In this sample, this clonotype turned up many times. The junction shows a germline mismatch at one end, possibly a read error. The CDR3 nucleotides are TGTGCCAGCAGCGTACCCCCCGTGTTC. This sequence encodes CASSVPPVF. The chain combines TRBV9 with TRBJ1-2; D call uncertain. The CDR3 loop spans 9 amino acids. CDR1 is SGDLS, CDR2 YYNGEE, per germline.

This chain links TRBV12-3 or TRBV12-4 with TRBJ2-7; 12 bases match TRBD2. V trimming: 5 bases; J trimming: 0 bases; junction bases outside the gene matches: 17. This CDR3 has 20 amino acids. The CDR3 DNA is TGTGCCAGCAGTCCCCGGCTAGCGGGGGGGCGTTCCCCAAGCTCCTACGAGCAGTACTTC. This translates into CASSPRLAGGRSPSSYEQYF.

The chain has TRBV27 and TRBJ2-7; D gene uncertain. The CDR3 totals 15 residues. Trimming removed 3 bases from V and 6 bases from J, with 18 bases in between. Germline V gene data show CDR1 as MNHEY and CDR2 as SMNVEV (reference sequence). CDR3 sequence (DNA): TGTGCCAGCAGTTTTATGTTGTCGCCGAGCAGCGAGCAGTACTTC. This translates into CASSFMLSPSSEQYF.